This record covers a single T cell receptor beta chain. The data were obtained in a study of cytomegalovirus exposure and HLA in healthy donors. Germline trimming cut 2 bases from V and 3 bases from J; bases unmatched to any gene: 8. CDR3 length: 16 residues. Per germline, CDR1 MDHEN and CDR2 SYDVKM. Primers included in the PCR were 60 Vbeta and 13 Jbeta primers. This table comes from immunoSEQ multiplex PCR, and its TCRdb copy is limited to in-frame clones, with some not included. The sample totals some 89,000 clones. Sequencing used PBMCs. This rearrangement joins TRBV28 to TRBJ2-7, with TRBD1 matching over 9 bases. The sequence came from a woman aged 25 to 45 in good health and CMV-seronegative. The CDR3 loop reads CASSLGPEDRGYEQYF. The CDR3 DNA reads TGTGCCAGCAGTTTAGGACCAGAGGACAGGGGCTACGAGCAGTACTTC.